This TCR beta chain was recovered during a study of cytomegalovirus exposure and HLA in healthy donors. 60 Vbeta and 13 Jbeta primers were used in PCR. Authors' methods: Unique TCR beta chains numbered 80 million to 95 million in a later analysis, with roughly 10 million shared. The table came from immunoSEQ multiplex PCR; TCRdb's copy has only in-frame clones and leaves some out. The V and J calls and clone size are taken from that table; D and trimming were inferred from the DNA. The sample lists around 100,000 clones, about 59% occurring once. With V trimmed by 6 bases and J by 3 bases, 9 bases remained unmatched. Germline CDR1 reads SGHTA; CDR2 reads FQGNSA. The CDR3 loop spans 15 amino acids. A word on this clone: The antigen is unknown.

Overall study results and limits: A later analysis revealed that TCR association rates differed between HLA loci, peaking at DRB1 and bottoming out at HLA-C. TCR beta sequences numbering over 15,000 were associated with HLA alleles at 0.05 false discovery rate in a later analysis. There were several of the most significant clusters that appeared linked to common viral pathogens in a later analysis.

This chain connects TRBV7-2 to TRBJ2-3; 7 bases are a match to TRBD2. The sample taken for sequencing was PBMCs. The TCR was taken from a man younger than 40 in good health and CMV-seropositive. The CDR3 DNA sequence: TGTGCCAGCAGTCTCCTTGGGGGGGGAACAGATACGCAGTATTTT. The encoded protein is CASSLLGGGTDTQYF.